These T cell receptor beta chains were read from a single sample in a study of OX40 agonist ivuxolimab in advanced cancers. Profiled with immunoSEQ multiplex PCR; TCRdb holds only in-frame clones, not every one. The data show 64,000 or so clones, roughly 83% seen once. This material consisted of CD4+ or CD8+ T cells sorted from blood, taken in a trial of the OX40 agonist ivuxolimab. Receptor source: an adult with an advanced solid tumor such as melanoma, head and neck, liver or kidney cancer. Both conserved end residues are part of each CDR3. Fields, in order: clone size, V gene, D gene, J gene, CDR3 DNA, CDR3 protein. The D gene is left open where the match is weak. The listing skips clone size in some rows; elsewhere it reads once, few, many or a size class.

-	TRBV6-1	-	TRBJ1-5	TGTGCCAGCAGTGAACAGTCCAATCAGCCCCAGCATTTT	CASSEQSNQPQHF
-	TRBV30	TRBD2	TRBJ2-2	TGTGCCTGGATCTCGGGGACTAGCGGAACCGGGGAGCTGTTTTTT	CAWISGTSGTGELFF
-	TRBV12-1	-	TRBJ1-2	TGTGCCAGCAGCTTTGGGGGCCTGACAGGGAACTATGGCTACACCTTC	CASSFGGLTGNYGYTF
-	TRBV23-1	-	TRBJ2-3	TGCGCCAGCAGTATCCGGGACTCTCCCTTCACGCCAGATACGCAGTATTTT	CASSIRDSPFTPDTQYF
-	TRBV2	TRBD1	TRBJ1-4	TGTGCCAGTCGCCTAGGGGGCACCGCTAATGAAAAACTGTTTTTT	CASRLGGTANEKLFF
once	TRBV5-1	-	TRBJ1-1	TGCGCCAGCAGCTTCACGACGAACACTGAAGCTTTCTTT	CASSFTTNTEAFF
once	TRBV7-9	-	TRBJ1-2	TGTGCCAGCAGCAACACCACAGGCTATGGCTACACCTTC	CASSNTTGYGYTF
-	TRBV5-1	-	TRBJ2-3	TGCGCCAGCAGGCCAACGCCGTTCAGGGCAGATACGCAGTATTTT	CASRPTPFRADTQYF
-	TRBV18	TRBD1	TRBJ2-5	TGTGCCAGCTCCGGTCTATCCGGGACAGGGAAGACCCAGTACTTC	CASSGLSGTGKTQYF
-	TRBV29-1	-	TRBJ2-7	TGCAGCGTTGCCAGGGGCTCCTACGAGCAGTACTTC	CSVARGSYEQYF
-	TRBV10-3	-	TRBJ2-5	TGTGCCATCAATCCGACGGGACAAGAGACCCAGTACTTC	CAINPTGQETQYF
-	TRBV19	-	TRBJ1-1	TGTGCCAGTAGTATTACCGGGACATGGAACACTGAAGCTTTCTTT	CASSITGTWNTEAFF
-	TRBV11-2	-	TRBJ1-1	TGTGCCAGCAGCAGGGGCCTTATTTCGAACACTGAAGCTTTCTTT	CASSRGLISNTEAFF
-	TRBV27	TRBD1	TRBJ1-1	TGTGCCAGCCCGGGACAGGGGGAAACTGAAGCTTTCTTT	CASPGQGETEAFF
-	TRBV10-2	TRBD1	TRBJ1-4	TGCGCCAGCAGTGCTAGGGACAGGGGTTTGGTTAATGAAAAACTGTTTTTT	CASSARDRGLVNEKLFF
-	TRBV5-1	-	TRBJ1-2	TGCGCCAGCAGCGACCAGGGGTATGGCTACACCTTC	CASSDQGYGYTF
-	TRBV6-1	TRBD1	TRBJ1-4	TGTGCCAGCGTCTCCCCCGGGACAGCCACTGAAAAACTGTTTTTT	CASVSPGTATEKLFF
-	TRBV9	-	TRBJ2-1	TGTGCCAGCAGGAGGGGTGAGGGGTCCTACAATGAGCAGTTCTTC	CASRRGEGSYNEQFF
-	TRBV10-3	-	TRBJ2-1	TGTGCCATCAGCTACATGGGTGAGCAGTTCTTC	CAISYMGEQFF
-	TRBV5-1	TRBD1	TRBJ2-7	TGCGCCAGCAGCCAGACAGGGGGCAGGTACGAGCAGTACTTC	CASSQTGGRYEQYF
-	TRBV27	-	TRBJ2-2	TGTGCCAGCAGTTTACCAGGGGTTGCCGGGGAGCTGTTTTTT	CASSLPGVAGELFF
-	TRBV7-2	-	TRBJ2-7	TGTGCCAGCAGCTTAGACAGGGGGGGCCCCTACGAGCAGTACTTC	CASSLDRGGPYEQYF
-	TRBV27	-	TRBJ1-2	TGTGCCAGCAACCCCACGGGGGGATGGTATGGCTACACCTTC	CASNPTGGWYGYTF
-	TRBV7-2	TRBD2	TRBJ2-5	TGTGCCAGCAGCTTAGGACTAGCAATAGAGACCCAGTACTTC	CASSLGLAIETQYF
-	TRBV2	TRBD2	TRBJ2-1	TGTGCCAGCAGTAACGGACTAGCCTCATATGAGCAGTTCTTC	CASSNGLASYEQFF
-	TRBV5-8	-	TRBJ2-1	TGTGCCGCAAACAGGGTTAGCTCCTACAATGAGCAGTTCTTC	CAANRVSSYNEQFF
-	TRBV6-5	-	TRBJ1-2	TGTGCCAGCTCCCTCGTTGGCTACACCTTC	CASSLVGYTF
-	TRBV7-7	-	TRBJ2-3	TGTGCCAGCAGTTCCGCGGAGGGCGATACGCAGTATTTT	CASSSAEGDTQYF
-	TRBV30	-	TRBJ1-5	TGTGCCTGGAGTGTTTCGAGGCACAATCAGCCCCAGCATTTT	CAWSVSRHNQPQHF
-	TRBV7-9	-	TRBJ1-2	TGTGCCAGCACCCGATACTATGGCTACACCTTC	CASTRYYGYTF
-	TRBV5-1	TRBD1	TRBJ1-1	TGCGCCAGCAGCTTCGGACAGGGCGAAGCTTTCTTT	CASSFGQGEAFF
-	TRBV29-1	TRBD2	TRBJ2-3	TGCAGCCTGGTAGCGGGATCAGATACGCAGTATTTT	CSLVAGSDTQYF
-	TRBV5-3	-	TRBJ2-3	TGTGCCAGAAGCTTGGGACGGGAAGGCACAGATACGCAGTATTTT	CARSLGREGTDTQYF
-	TRBV19	-	TRBJ2-2	TGTGCCAGTATGGGGGCAGGGAGGGAGCTGTTTTTT	CASMGAGRELFF
-	TRBV29-1	TRBD1	TRBJ2-5	TGCAGCGTTATTGGACAGGGGGCTTACGAGACCCAGTACTTC	CSVIGQGAYETQYF
-	TRBV6-6	-	TRBJ1-1	TGTGCCAGCAGCCTGGCGGTGAACACTGAAGCTTTCTTT	CASSLAVNTEAFF
-	TRBV9	-	TRBJ1-2	TGTGCCAGCAGCGTCGGATTACAGGGAATTGGTTATGGCTACACCTTC	CASSVGLQGIGYGYTF
-	TRBV5-8	-	TRBJ1-4	TGTGCCAGCAGCTTCGGGGGTCCGGGCGAAAAACTGTTTTTT	CASSFGGPGEKLFF
-	TRBV2	-	TRBJ1-3	TGTGCCTCCCAGCCCAGAGTCTCTGGAAACACCATATATTTT	CASQPRVSGNTIYF
-	TRBV19	-	TRBJ1-4	TGTGCCAGTAGTCCTACCTTGGAAAAACTGTTTTTT	CASSPTLEKLFF